What follows describes a single T cell receptor (beta chain). Its antigen is as yet unknown. At one boundary the junction diverges from the germline segment, which might be a read error. Both RNA and DNA were isolated together from about 20-30 mg of bulk tissue that had not been sorted. Every tumor sample had over 80% viable tumor cells. The source of the sample is a study of tumor-infiltrating lymphocytes in primary liver carcinoma. Turning to the study itself: Patients comprised men and women whose ages fell between 30 and 69 years.

Starting material of approximately 500 ng total RNA yielded TCR beta cDNA via a constant-region primer. Library construction for TCR beta comprised three nested multiplex PCR rounds performed with slightly modified ARM-PCR. Both of the initial two PCR rounds ran for nine to eleven cycles and employed TRBV1-TRBV30 forward primers alongside a C-beta reverse primer. TCRdb passed the multiplex PCR reads through MiXCR, listing each CDR3 protein once. The repertoire includes about 99,000 distinct CDR3 sequences, approximately 71% of them detected once, and 9% to 10% sits in the top ten. Study conclusions and caveats: Only about 7.5-24% of top clones appeared in all five tumor regions.

This CDR3 is built from 17 residues. The germline gives CDR1 SGHAT, CDR2 FQDESV (reference sequence). Sequencing used liver tumor tissue from sampling region 5. Described subset: tumor region T5, tumor centre. The chain recombines TRBV11-1 with TRBJ2-7, with a possible D match to TRBD2 (5 bases). This clonotype was sampled from a woman aged 55-75 years with primary liver carcinoma and hepatitis B virus infection. In DNA, the CDR3 is TGTGCCAGCAGCGAGACCCTCGGACTGGCGCCGACCTACAAGCAGTACTTC. Translating gives CASSETLGLAPTYKQYF.